These T cell receptor beta chains were read from a single sample in a study of regulatory T cells in long-lasting Graves disease. TCRdb ran MiXCR on the multiplex PCR reads and lists one entry per CDR3 protein. The table has 400,000 to 450,000 distinct CDR3 sequences, approximately 15% seen once. The data also belong to a second study, concerning T cells in Graves' hyperthyroidism and ophthalmopathy.

Sequenced here: peripheral blood mononuclear cells (PBMCs), sampled at new diagnosis, from a patient treated with antithyroid drugs. The receptors derive from a woman in her 30s with Graves disease. Each CDR3 is given with its conserved first and last residue. Fields, in order: clone size, V gene, J gene, CDR3 protein. Clone size is shown for a subset of rows, as once, few, many or a class of expanded clone.

many,TRBV7-3,TRBJ2-3,CASSLGGDTDTQYF
.,TRBV5-1,TRBJ2-2,CASSLRAGNTGELFF
many,TRBV27,TRBJ1-1,CASSLIRGSTEAFF
many,TRBV7-9,TRBJ2-2,CASSLGVNTGELFF
many,TRBV12-3/TRBV12-4,TRBJ2-3,CASLVGTTRDTQYF
.,TRBV19,TRBJ1-2,CASSEVGVLGLGYTF
.,TRBV10-3,TRBJ2-3,CASATTSGDTQYF
few,TRBV19,TRBJ2-2,CASSIPLGEAGELFF
many,TRBV18,TRBJ2-3,CASSPEDFYTDTQYF
few,TRBV29-1,TRBJ1-5,CSVTGTGLNQPQHF
.,TRBV7-9,TRBJ2-2,CASSLTLPTGELFF
many,TRBV9,TRBJ1-2,CASSGRDYGYTF
many,TRBV11-2,TRBJ2-1,CASSPNRGNVYNEQFF
many,TRBV30,TRBJ2-7,CAGGSYEQYF
.,TRBV24-1,TRBJ2-1,CATSDLLGGSEQFF
many,TRBV6-2/TRBV6-3,TRBJ2-3,CASSYSGFISTDTQYF
many,TRBV7-6,TRBJ2-5,CASSLAAWAQETQYF
.,TRBV20-1,TRBJ2-3,CSARAGGTDTQYF
many,TRBV6-2/TRBV6-3,TRBJ2-1,CASSYSNRGPYNEQFF
few,TRBV4-1,TRBJ2-7,CASSQRGTTYEQYF
.,TRBV19,TRBJ1-2,CASISGGQPDYGYTF
.,TRBV16,TRBJ1-2,CASSGTGTGGGYTF
many,TRBV11-2,TRBJ2-1,CASSSGSGTYNEQFF
few,TRBV12-3/TRBV12-4,TRBJ2-7,CASTPGLAGISYEQYF
many,TRBV12-3/TRBV12-4,TRBJ2-3,CASIGSTDTQYF
many,TRBV28,TRBJ1-6,CASRQSLGTGGDSPLHF
few,TRBV27,TRBJ1-5,CASSLTQGQPQHF
many,TRBV27,TRBJ1-1,CASSLFPLITEAFF
few,TRBV5-8,TRBJ1-6,CASSVGTAKFNSPLHF
.,TRBV7-9,TRBJ1-4,CASSLQGVNEKLFF
.,TRBV29-1,TRBJ2-7,CSVRRKGYYEQYF
many,TRBV9,TRBJ2-7,CASSPSGRQYEQYF
many,TRBV10-3,TRBJ2-3,CAITEGLAEVDTQYF
few,TRBV29-1,TRBJ2-2,CSVDKSNTGELFF
few,TRBV7-3,TRBJ2-1,CASSPHPRLAGEAASYNEQFF
few,TRBV29-1,TRBJ2-1,CSASGRLYNEQFF
.,TRBV20-1,.,CSARARLAPYSEQYF
many,TRBV18,TRBJ2-1,CASSPVGQEQFF
.,TRBV19,TRBJ1-1,CASSWGRENTEAFF
few,TRBV5-1,TRBJ2-7,CASSTTGGTNEQYF
.,TRBV6-2/TRBV6-3,TRBJ1-2,CASSLPRDSSMAPNYGYTF
.,TRBV24-1,TRBJ1-5,CATAEGSSNQPQHF
many,TRBV30,TRBJ1-1,CAITGAAEAFF
many,TRBV12-5,TRBJ2-7,CASGLARAYEQYF
.,TRBV12-3/TRBV12-4,TRBJ1-4,CASSQLGEKLFF
.,TRBV15,TRBJ1-5,CATNSLYSNQPQHF
.,TRBV12-3/TRBV12-4,TRBJ2-1,CASSPSGKGGYNEQFF
many,TRBV5-6,TRBJ1-4,CASSPRDSFTANEKLFF
.,TRBV7-6,TRBJ2-3,CASSPGPVYTQYF
.,TRBV19,TRBJ2-1,CASSLRLAGDRSYNEQFF